Listed below are T cell receptor beta chains from one sample, sequenced in a study of T cell changes during pregnancy in multiple sclerosis. The repertoire was sequenced with immunoSEQ multiplex PCR; TCRdb's copy has only in-frame clones and lacks some. The sample has 65,000 to 85,000 clones; roughly nine tenths are singletons. The sample here was peripheral blood, taken after pregnancy. The source of these receptors is a female donor with multiple sclerosis, enrolled in a pregnancy study. Each CDR3 is given with its conserved first and last residue. The D gene is left open where the match is weak. Expanded clones get a size class; other rows say once, few or many, or leave the size out.

CASGPGTEETQYF | TGCGCCAGTGGGCCGGGGACAGAAGAGACCCAGTACTTC | TRBJ2-5 | TRBV10-1 | TRBD1 | .
CASSLGTGGQPQHF | TGCGCCAGCAGCTTGGGGACAGGGGGGCAGCCCCAGCATTTT | TRBJ1-5 | TRBV5-1 | TRBD1 | once
CASSHRPARGYEQYF | TGCGCCAGCAGCCACCGCCCGGCCAGGGGCTACGAGCAGTACTTC | TRBJ2-7 | TRBV4-1 | . | .
CASSLPEGLHSYNEQFF | TGTGCCAGCAGCTTACCGGAGGGACTCCACTCCTACAATGAGCAGTTCTTC | TRBJ2-1 | TRBV7-9 | . | .
CAFAGPAGDTQYF | TGTGCCTTCGCGGGCCCCGCCGGAGATACGCAGTATTTT | TRBJ2-3 | TRBV30 | . | .
CASSLGETYGYTF | TGTGCCAGCAGCCTTGGGGAGACCTATGGCTACACCTTC | TRBJ1-2 | TRBV9 | . | .
CASSETGDEKLFF | TGTGCCAGCAGTGAAACAGGAGATGAAAAACTGTTTTTT | TRBJ1-4 | TRBV6-1 | . | few
CASSAHSGNYNEQFF | TGTGCCAGCAGCGCACATAGCGGGAACTACAATGAGCAGTTCTTC | TRBJ2-1 | TRBV7-3 | TRBD2 | .
CASSLTGQGTEAFF | TGTGCCAGCAGCTTAACCGGACAGGGCACTGAAGCTTTCTTT | TRBJ1-1 | TRBV11-3 | TRBD1 | .
CASSLNHILGYTF | TGTGCCAGCTCACTGAACCACATCTTGGGCTACACCTTC | TRBJ1-2 | TRBV18 | . | .
CASSFLTGELFF | TGCGCCAGCAGCTTTCTCACCGGGGAGCTGTTTTTT | TRBJ2-2 | TRBV5-1 | . | .
CASSHFPRRQSSYNEQFF | TGCGCCAGCAGCCATTTCCCCCGAAGACAGAGCTCCTACAATGAGCAGTTCTTC | TRBJ2-1 | TRBV4-3 | . | .
CASSRGSTVIAVSTDTQYF | TGTGCCAGCAGCCGAGGGAGTACAGTAATAGCGGTTAGCACAGATACGCAGTATTTT | TRBJ2-3 | TRBV7-2 | . | .
CASSLTSGRAWYNEQFF | TGTGCCAGCAGCTTAACTAGCGGGAGGGCGTGGTACAATGAGCAGTTCTTC | TRBJ2-1 | TRBV13 | TRBD2 | .
CAWSGLWTRAADTQYF | TGTGCCTGGAGTGGACTATGGACTAGGGCCGCAGATACGCAGTATTTT | TRBJ2-3 | TRBV30 | TRBD2 | .
CASSQGEDTEAFF | TGTGCCAGCTCGCAGGGTGAGGACACTGAAGCTTTCTTT | TRBJ1-1 | TRBV18 | . | .
CASSPPSGTTDTQYF | TGTGCCAGCAGCCCACCTAGCGGGACCACAGATACGCAGTATTTT | TRBJ2-3 | TRBV7-2 | TRBD2 | .
CASSSGQYYSYEQYF | TGTGCCAGCAGTTCAGGACAGTATTACTCCTACGAGCAGTACTTC | TRBJ2-7 | TRBV28 | . | .
CASRGTGIDTQYF | TGTGCCAGCAGAGGCACAGGGATAGATACGCAGTATTTT | TRBJ2-3 | TRBV6-5 | . | once
CAWSGREDQPQHF | TGTGCCTGGAGTGGCAGGGAGGATCAGCCCCAGCATTTT | TRBJ1-5 | TRBV30 | . | .
CASSLGAVSTEAFF | TGTGCCAGCAGCTTAGGGGCAGTTTCCACTGAAGCTTTCTTT | TRBJ1-1 | TRBV7-9 | . | .
CASSPRDSLYGYTF | TGTGCCAGCTCACCCCGGGACAGCCTCTATGGCTACACCTTC | TRBJ1-2 | TRBV18 | TRBD1 | few
CASSAYPRLAAGLVYNEQFF | TGTGCCAGCAGTGCTTATCCCAGACTAGCCGCAGGGCTCGTTTACAATGAGCAGTTCTTC | TRBJ2-1 | TRBV27 | TRBD2 | .
CAWTLLSSYNEQFF | TGTGCCTGGACTCTTTTGTCTTCCTACAATGAGCAGTTCTTC | TRBJ2-1 | TRBV30 | . | .
CASSLGVSGRADTQYF | TGTGCCAGCAGCTTAGGTGTCAGCGGGAGGGCAGATACGCAGTATTTT | TRBJ2-3 | TRBV7-2 | TRBD2 | .
CASSLGGTAGNTIYF | TGTGCCAGCAGCTTAGGGGGGACAGCTGGAAACACCATATATTTT | TRBJ1-3 | TRBV7-9 | TRBD1 | .
CASRGADREEKLFF | TGTGCCAGCAGGGGGGCTGACAGGGAAGAAAAACTGTTTTTT | TRBJ1-4 | TRBV28 | TRBD1 | .
CASSLQTGETYEQYF | TGTGCCAGCAGCTTACAGACAGGGGAAACCTACGAGCAGTACTTC | TRBJ2-7 | TRBV7-2 | TRBD1 | once
CASHQTRSEQYF | TGTGCCAGTCATCAGACTAGAAGCGAGCAGTACTTC | TRBJ2-7 | TRBV2 | . | .
CASSLMAGTDTQYF | TGCGCCAGCAGCTTAATGGCAGGCACAGATACGCAGTATTTT | TRBJ2-3 | TRBV5-1 | . | .
CASSPPGTPVVYEQYF | TGTGCCAGCTCACCACCAGGGACACCGGTTGTCTACGAGCAGTACTTC | TRBJ2-7 | TRBV18 | . | .
CAISDHKTSSYEQYF | TGTGCCATCAGTGACCACAAGACTAGTTCCTACGAGCAGTACTTC | TRBJ2-7 | TRBV10-3 | . | .
CASSERTGWEAETQYF | TGTGCCAGCAGTGAAAGGACAGGGTGGGAAGCCGAGACCCAGTACTTC | TRBJ2-5 | TRBV2 | TRBD1 | once
CASSSASGGGKETQYF | TGTGCCAGCAGTTCGGCTTCGGGGGGTGGGAAGGAGACCCAGTACTTC | TRBJ2-5 | TRBV6-6 | TRBD2 | .
CASSSYSGTTSGNTIYF | TGTGCCAGTAGTTCATATTCCGGGACAACCTCTGGAAACACCATATATTTT | TRBJ1-3 | TRBV19 | . | .
CASSGPGLAGPGELFF | TGTGCCAGCAGTGGTCCGGGACTAGCGGGACCCGGGGAGCTGTTTTTT | TRBJ2-2 | TRBV6-1 | TRBD2 | .
CASSLRDRGTEAFF | TGCGCCAGCAGCTTGAGGGACAGGGGGACTGAAGCTTTCTTT | TRBJ1-1 | TRBV5-1 | TRBD1 | .
CASSYSIMTGEETQYF | TGTGCCAGCAGTTACTCGATCATGACAGGAGAAGAGACCCAGTACTTC | TRBJ2-5 | TRBV6-5 | . | once
CASSGQRTYSNQPQHF | TGTGCCAGTAGTGGGCAGAGAACGTATAGCAATCAGCCCCAGCATTTT | TRBJ1-5 | TRBV19 | . | .
CASRAGEQGRFYNEQFF | TGCGCCAGCAGGGCGGGGGAACAGGGTCGGTTCTACAATGAGCAGTTCTTC | TRBJ2-1 | TRBV10-1 | . | .
CSSGGSGNTIYF | TGTTCTAGCGGGGGCTCTGGAAACACCATATATTTT | TRBJ1-3 | TRBV28 | . | .
CASSGQGAVYGYTF | TGTGCCAGCTCCGGGCAGGGGGCGGTCTATGGCTACACCTTC | TRBJ1-2 | TRBV18 | TRBD1 | .
CASSERGSSDTQYF | TGCGCCAGCAGTGAACGAGGGAGTTCAGATACGCAGTATTTT | TRBJ2-3 | TRBV10-1 | . | .
CASSGDKTHNQPQHF | TGTGCCAGCAGTGGGGACAAGACTCACAATCAGCCCCAGCATTTT | TRBJ1-5 | TRBV28 | . | once